This TCR beta chain emerged from a study of control samples from healthy donors and cancer patients. This CDR3 has 14 residues. Germline assignment: CDR1 SGHTA and CDR2 FQGTGA. Trimming took 3 bases from V and 0 from J, leaving 3 bases between them. Data came from immunoSEQ multiplex PCR; TCRdb stores just in-frame clones and leaves some out. The sample carries about 150,000 clones, 93% recorded once. This clone was recorded only once. This TCR was recovered from a man aged 50-59 years in good health. The sample taken for sequencing was blood. This sequence joins TRBV7-3 and TRBJ2-6; D not certain. CDR3 sequence reads: CASSFSSGANVLTF. The CDR3 DNA reads TGTGCCAGCAGCTTTTCCTCTGGGGCCAACGTCCTGACTTTC.